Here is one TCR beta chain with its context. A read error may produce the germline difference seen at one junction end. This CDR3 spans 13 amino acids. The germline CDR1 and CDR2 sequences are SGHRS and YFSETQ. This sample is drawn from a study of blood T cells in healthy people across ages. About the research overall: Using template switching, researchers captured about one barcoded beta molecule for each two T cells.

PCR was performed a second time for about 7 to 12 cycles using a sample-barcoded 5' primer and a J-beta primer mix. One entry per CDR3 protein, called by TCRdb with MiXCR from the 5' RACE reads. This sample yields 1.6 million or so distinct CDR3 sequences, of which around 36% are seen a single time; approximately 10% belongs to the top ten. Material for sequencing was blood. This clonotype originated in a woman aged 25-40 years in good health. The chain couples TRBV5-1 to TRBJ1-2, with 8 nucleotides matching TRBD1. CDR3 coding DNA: TGTGCCAGCAGCTTAGAACAGGGGGGCGGCTACACCTTC. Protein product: CASSLEQGGGYTF.